The clone carrying this T cell receptor (beta chain) was observed a few times. What it binds is unknown. These data are taken from a study of response to subunit inactivated influenza vaccine. Broader study findings: Few additional T cells are recruited per seasonal influenza vaccination, authors suggested.

One entry per CDR3 protein results from TCRdb running MiXCR on the RT-PCR reads. The table records around 600,000 distinct CDR3 sequences, about 11% of them present only once. Separately, the same data were catalogued under a study of T cells expressing NK-cell markers. That study adds: 5'RACE template switching built TCR beta cDNA with unique molecular identifiers. Seven of the eight sequenced donors were classified as HCMV-seropositive, and one was classified as seronegative. One observes that, in a few donors, these clonotypes were also the leading ones within the CD3+CD56-NKG2C+ fraction. Expanded NKG2C+ T cell clones were not confirmed as HCMV-specific.

Here the sequenced sample was PBMCs from blood, taken on the day of vaccination. The receptor was derived from a man over 45 who received an inactivated influenza vaccine.

The CDR3 is CASSFRTGVNTGELFF. CDR3 bases: TGTGCCAGCAGTTTCCGGACAGGGGTGAACACCGGGGAGCTGTTTTTT. The chain has TRBV12-3 or TRBV12-4 and TRBJ2-2; 9 bases fit TRBD1. There are 16 residues in the CDR3. V was clipped by 3 bases and J by 1 base; unmatched bases: 3.